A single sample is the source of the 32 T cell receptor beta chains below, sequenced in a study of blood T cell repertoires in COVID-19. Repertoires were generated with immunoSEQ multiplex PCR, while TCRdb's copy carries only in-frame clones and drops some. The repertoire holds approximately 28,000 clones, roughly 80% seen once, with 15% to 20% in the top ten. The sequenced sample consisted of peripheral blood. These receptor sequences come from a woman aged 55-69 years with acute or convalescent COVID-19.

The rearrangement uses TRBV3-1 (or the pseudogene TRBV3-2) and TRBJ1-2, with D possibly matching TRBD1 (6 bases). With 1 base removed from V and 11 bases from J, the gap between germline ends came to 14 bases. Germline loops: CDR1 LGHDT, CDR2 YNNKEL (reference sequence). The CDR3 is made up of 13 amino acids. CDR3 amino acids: CASSQVGWTVYTF. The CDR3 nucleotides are TGTGCCAGCAGCCAAGTCGGCTGGACAGTATACACCTTC.

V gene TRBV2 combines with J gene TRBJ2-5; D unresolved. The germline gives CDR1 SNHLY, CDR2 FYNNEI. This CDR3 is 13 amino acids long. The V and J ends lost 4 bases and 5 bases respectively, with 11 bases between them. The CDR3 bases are TGTGCCAGCAGTGTAGTAAGAACGGAGACCCAGTACTTC. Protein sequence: CASSVVRTETQYF.

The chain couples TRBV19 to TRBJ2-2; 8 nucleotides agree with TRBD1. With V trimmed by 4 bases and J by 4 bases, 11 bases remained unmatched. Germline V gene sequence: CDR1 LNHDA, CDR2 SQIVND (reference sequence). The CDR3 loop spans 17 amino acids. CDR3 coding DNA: TGTGCCAGTAGTAGAGCCTCCGGGACAGGTTTCACCGGGGAGCTGTTTTTT. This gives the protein CASSRASGTGFTGELFF.

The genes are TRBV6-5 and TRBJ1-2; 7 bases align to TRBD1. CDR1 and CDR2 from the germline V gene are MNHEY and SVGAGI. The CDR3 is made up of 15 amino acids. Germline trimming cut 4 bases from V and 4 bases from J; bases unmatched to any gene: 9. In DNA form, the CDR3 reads TGTGCCAGCAGTTCTCGACAGGGAACAGTCTATGGCTACACCTTC. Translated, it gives CASSSRQGTVYGYTF.

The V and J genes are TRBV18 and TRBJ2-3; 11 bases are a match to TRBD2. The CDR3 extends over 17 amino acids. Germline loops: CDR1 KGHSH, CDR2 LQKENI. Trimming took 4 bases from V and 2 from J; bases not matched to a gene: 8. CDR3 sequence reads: CASSLFATSGVTDTQYF. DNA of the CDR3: TGTGCCAGCTCACTCTTTGCGACTAGCGGGGTCACAGATACGCAGTATTTT.

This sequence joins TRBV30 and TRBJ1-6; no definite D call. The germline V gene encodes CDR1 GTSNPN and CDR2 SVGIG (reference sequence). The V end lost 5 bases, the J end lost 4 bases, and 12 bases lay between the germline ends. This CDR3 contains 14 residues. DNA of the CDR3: TGTGCCTGGGCGTCTGGCAGGTATAATTCACCCCTCCACTTT. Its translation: CAWASGRYNSPLHF.

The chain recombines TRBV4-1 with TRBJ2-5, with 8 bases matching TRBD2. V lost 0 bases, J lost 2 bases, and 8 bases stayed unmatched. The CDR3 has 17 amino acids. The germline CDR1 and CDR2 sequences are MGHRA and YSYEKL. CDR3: CASSQDGLAGRQETQYF. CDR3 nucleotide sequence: TGCGCCAGCAGCCAAGATGGCCTAGCGGGTCGACAAGAGACCCAGTACTTC.

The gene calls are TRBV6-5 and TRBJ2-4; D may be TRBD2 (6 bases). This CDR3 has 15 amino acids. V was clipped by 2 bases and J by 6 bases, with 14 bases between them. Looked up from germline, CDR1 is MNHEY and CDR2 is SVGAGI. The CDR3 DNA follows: TGTGCCAGCAGTTACGGGGACTGGGGAGGAAACATTCAGTACTTC. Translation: CASSYGDWGGNIQYF.

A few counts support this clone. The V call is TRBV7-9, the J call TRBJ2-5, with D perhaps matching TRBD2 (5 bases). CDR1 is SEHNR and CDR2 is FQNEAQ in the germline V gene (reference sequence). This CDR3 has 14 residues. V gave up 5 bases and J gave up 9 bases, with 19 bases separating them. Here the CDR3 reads CASSPDSPWRPQYF. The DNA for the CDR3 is TGTGCCAGCAGCCCGGACTCCCCTTGGAGACCCCAGTACTTC.

CDR3 DNA: TGTGCCTGGAGTGTAGGAGGGTCCTACAATGAGCAGTTCTTC. It yields the protein CAWSVGGSYNEQFF. The chain combines TRBV30 with TRBJ2-1, with a tentative D call TRBD2 (6 bases). The CDR3 runs to 14 residues. The V and J ends lost 0 bases and 1 base respectively, with 7 bases between them. Germline V gene sequence: CDR1 GTSNPN, CDR2 SVGIG (reference sequence). Full variable domain (rest looked up from reference TRBV30 and TRBJ2-1): SQTIHQWPATLVQPVGSPLSLECTVEGTSNPNLYWYRQAAGRGLQLLFYSVGIGQISSEVPQNLSASRPQDRQFILSSKKLLLSDSGFYLCAWSVGGSYNEQFFGPGTRLTVL.

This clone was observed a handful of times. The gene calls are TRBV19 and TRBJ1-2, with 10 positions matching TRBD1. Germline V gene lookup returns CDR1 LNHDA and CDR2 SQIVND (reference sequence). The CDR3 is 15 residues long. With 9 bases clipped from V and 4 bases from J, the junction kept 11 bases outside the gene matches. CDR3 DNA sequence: TGTGCCAGCCGGGCCGGGACAGGGGAGGCCTATGGCTACACCTTC. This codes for CASRAGTGEAYGYTF.

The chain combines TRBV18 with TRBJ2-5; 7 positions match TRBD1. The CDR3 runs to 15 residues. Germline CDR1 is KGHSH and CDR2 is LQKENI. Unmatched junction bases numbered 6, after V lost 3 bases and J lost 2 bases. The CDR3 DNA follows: TGTGCCAGCTCACCCAACACAGGGGCACAAGAGACCCAGTACTTC. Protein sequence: CASSPNTGAQETQYF.

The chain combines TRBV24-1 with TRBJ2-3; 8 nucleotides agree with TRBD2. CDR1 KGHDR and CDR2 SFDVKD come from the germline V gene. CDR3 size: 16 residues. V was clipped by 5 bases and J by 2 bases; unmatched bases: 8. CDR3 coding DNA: TGTGCCACCAGTGGTGCGGGGGGCCTAGCCACAGATACGCAGTATTTT. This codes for CATSGAGGLATDTQYF.

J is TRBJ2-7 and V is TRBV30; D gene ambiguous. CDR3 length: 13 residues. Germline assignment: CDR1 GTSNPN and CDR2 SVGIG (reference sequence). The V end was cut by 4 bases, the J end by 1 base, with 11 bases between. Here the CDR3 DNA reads TGTGCCTGGACCCCGGCCAGGTCCTACGAGCAGTACTTC. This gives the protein CAWTPARSYEQYF.

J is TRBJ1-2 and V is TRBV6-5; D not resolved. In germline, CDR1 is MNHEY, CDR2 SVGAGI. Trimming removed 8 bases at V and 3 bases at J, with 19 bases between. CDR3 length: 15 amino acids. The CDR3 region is CASGFLDRQYYGYTF. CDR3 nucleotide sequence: TGTGCCAGCGGGTTTTTGGATAGACAATACTATGGCTACACCTTC.

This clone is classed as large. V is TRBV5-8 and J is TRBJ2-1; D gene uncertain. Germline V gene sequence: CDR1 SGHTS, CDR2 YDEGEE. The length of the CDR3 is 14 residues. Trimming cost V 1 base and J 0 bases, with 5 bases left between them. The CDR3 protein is CASSLTGSYNEQFF. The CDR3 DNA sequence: TGTGCCAGCAGCTTGACTGGCTCCTACAATGAGCAGTTCTTC.

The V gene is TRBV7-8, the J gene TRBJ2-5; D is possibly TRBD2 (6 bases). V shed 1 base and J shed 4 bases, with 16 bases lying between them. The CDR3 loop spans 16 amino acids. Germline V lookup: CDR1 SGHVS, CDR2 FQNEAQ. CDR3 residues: CASSLVGGDGSETQYF. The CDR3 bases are TGTGCCAGCAGCTTAGTCGGCGGGGATGGCTCAGAGACCCAGTACTTC. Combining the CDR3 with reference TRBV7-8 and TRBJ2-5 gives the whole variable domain GAGVSQSPRYKVAKRGQDVALRCDPISGHVSLFWYQQALGQGPEFLTYFQNEAQLDKSGLPSDRFFAERPEGSVSTLKIQRTQQEDSAVYLCASSLVGGDGSETQYFGPGTRLLVL.

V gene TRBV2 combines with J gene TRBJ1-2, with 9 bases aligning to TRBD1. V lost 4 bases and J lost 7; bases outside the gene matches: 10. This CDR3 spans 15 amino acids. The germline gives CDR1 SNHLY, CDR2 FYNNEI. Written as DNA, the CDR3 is TGTGCCAGCAGTGCGTTGACAGGGGGATTGGGTGGCTACACCTTC. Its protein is CASSALTGGLGGYTF.

In nucleotides, the CDR3 is TGCGCCAGCAGCTTAAATAGCGGGAGCTCCTACGAGCAGTACTTC. Protein: CASSLNSGSSYEQYF. The rearrangement uses TRBV5-1 and TRBJ2-7; TRBD2 matches at 9 bases. Unmatched junction bases numbered 3, after V lost 2 bases and J lost 0 bases. This CDR3 spans 15 amino acids. Looked up from germline, CDR1 is SGHRS and CDR2 is YFSETQ.

The CDR3 nucleotides are TGTGCCAGCAGTACCAGCGGGGGGGCTTACAATGAGCAGTTCTTC. Translation: CASSTSGGAYNEQFF. The rearrangement joins TRBV27 to TRBJ2-1; 10 nucleotides agree with TRBD2. Germline assignment: CDR1 MNHEY and CDR2 SMNVEV (reference sequence). V lost 5 bases, J lost 4 bases, and 5 bases stayed unmatched. The CDR3 loop spans 15 amino acids.

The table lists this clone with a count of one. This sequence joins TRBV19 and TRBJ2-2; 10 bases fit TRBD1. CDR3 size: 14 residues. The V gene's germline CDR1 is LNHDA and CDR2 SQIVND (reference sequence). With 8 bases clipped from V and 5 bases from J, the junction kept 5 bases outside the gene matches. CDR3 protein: CASGDRGWTGELFF. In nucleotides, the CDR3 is TGTGCCAGTGGGGACAGGGGATGGACCGGGGAGCTGTTTTTT.

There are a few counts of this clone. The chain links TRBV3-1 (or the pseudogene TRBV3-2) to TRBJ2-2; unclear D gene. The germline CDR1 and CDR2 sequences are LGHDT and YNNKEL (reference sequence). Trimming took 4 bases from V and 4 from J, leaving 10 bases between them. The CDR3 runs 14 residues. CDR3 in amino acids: CASSRSTSTGELFF. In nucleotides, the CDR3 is TGTGCCAGCAGCCGCTCTACGAGCACCGGGGAGCTGTTTTTT.

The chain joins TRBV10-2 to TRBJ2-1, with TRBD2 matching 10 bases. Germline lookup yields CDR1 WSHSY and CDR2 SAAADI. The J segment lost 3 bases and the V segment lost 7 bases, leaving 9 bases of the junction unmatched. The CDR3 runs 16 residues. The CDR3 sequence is CASTNPGTSDYNEQFF. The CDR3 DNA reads TGCGCCAGCACGAACCCCGGGACTAGCGACTACAATGAGCAGTTCTTC.

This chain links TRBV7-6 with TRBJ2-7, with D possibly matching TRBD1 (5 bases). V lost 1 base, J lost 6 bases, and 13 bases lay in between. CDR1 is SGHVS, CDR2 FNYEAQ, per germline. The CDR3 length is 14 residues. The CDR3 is CASSLDARAGEQYF. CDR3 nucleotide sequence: TGTGCCAGCAGCTTAGATGCCAGGGCTGGCGAGCAGTACTTC.

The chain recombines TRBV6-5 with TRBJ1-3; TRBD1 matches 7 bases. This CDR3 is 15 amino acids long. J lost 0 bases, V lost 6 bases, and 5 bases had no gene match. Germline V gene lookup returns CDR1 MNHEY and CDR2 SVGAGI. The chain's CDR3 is CASSSGTASGNTIYF. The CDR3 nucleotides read TGTGCCAGCAGCTCCGGGACAGCCTCTGGAAACACCATATATTTT.

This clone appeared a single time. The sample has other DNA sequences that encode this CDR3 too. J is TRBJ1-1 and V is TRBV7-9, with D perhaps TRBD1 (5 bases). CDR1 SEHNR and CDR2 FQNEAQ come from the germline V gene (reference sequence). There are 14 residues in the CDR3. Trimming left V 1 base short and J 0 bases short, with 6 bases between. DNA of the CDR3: TGTGCCAGCAGCTTAGGGGGGGTGAACACTGAAGCTTTCTTT. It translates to CASSLGGVNTEAFF.

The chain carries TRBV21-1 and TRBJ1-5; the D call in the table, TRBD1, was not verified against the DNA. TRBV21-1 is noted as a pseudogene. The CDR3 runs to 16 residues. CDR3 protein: CASSNPRDRGGQPQHF. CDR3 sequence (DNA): TGTGCCAGCAGCAACCCCCGGGACAGGGGTGGACAGCCCCAGCATTTT.

CDR3: CASSLARAYGYTF. CDR3 nucleotide sequence: TGTGCCAGCAGCTTAGCCAGGGCGTATGGCTACACCTTC. The V call is TRBV7-2, the J call TRBJ1-2, with a possible D match to TRBD1 (5 bases). This CDR3 comprises 13 residues. In germline, CDR1 is SGHTA, CDR2 FQGNSA. The V end was cut by 0 bases, the J end by 5 bases, with 7 bases between.

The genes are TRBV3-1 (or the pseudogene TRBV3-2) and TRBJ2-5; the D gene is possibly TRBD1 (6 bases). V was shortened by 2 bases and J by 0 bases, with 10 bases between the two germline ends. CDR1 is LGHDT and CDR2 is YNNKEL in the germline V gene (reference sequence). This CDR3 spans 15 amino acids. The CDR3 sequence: CASSQRGSYQETQYF. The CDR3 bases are TGTGCCAGCAGCCAAAGGGGGTCGTACCAAGAGACCCAGTACTTC.

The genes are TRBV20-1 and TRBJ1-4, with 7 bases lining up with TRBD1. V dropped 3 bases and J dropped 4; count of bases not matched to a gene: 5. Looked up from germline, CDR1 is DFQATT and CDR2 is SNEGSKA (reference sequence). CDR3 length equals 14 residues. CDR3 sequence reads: CSASWGQFNEKLFF. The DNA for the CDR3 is TGCAGTGCTAGTTGGGGACAGTTTAATGAAAAACTGTTTTTT.

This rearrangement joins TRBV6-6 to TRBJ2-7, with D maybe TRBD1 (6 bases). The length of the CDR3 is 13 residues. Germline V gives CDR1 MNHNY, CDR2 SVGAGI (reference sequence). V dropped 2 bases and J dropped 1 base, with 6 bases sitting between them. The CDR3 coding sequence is TGTGCCAGCAGTTACAGGGGGTCCTACGAGCAGTACTTC. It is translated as CASSYRGSYEQYF.

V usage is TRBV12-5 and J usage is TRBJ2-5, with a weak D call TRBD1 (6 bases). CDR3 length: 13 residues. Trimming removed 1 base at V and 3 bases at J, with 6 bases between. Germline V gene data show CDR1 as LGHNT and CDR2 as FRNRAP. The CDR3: CASGLGTEETQYF. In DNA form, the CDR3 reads TGTGCTAGTGGTTTGGGGACAGAAGAGACCCAGTACTTC. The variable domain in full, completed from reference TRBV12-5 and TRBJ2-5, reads DARVTQTPRHKVTEMGQEVTMRCQPILGHNTVFWYRQTMMQGLELLAYFRNRAPLDDSGMPKDRFSAEMPDATLATLKIQPSEPRDSAVYFCASGLGTEETQYFGPGTRLLVL.